The next 21 T cell receptor beta chains were all read from a single sample in a study of T-cell memory formation after mild COVID-19. TCRdb processed the 5' RACE reads anew with MiXCR; each CDR3 protein has one entry. The sample lists hundreds of thousands of distinct CDR3 sequences, under 8.5% seen once, with 22% in the top ten. Sequencing was carried out using PBMCs or a T cell subset sorted from them (not recorded which). These receptors came from a man aged 18 to 29 who had mild COVID-19 (a few samples of this study predate the infection). Cell type and time point are not known.

This clonotype was observed a few times. V gene TRBV6-5 combines with J gene TRBJ1-2; 8 nucleotides line up with TRBD1. The CDR3 extends over 16 amino acids. Trimming at V came to 6 bases and at J to 4 bases, leaving 13 bases not matched to a gene. CDR1 is MNHEY, CDR2 SVGAGI, per germline. The CDR3 region is CASSLDPGGVGYGYTF. DNA for the CDR3: TGTGCCAGCAGCCTTGACCCAGGGGGCGTTGGCTATGGCTACACCTTC.

In this sample, this clonotype turned up many times. The chain carries TRBV6-2 or TRBV6-3 and TRBJ2-1, with TRBD2 identical over 7 bases. Germline V gene lookup returns CDR1 MNHEY and CDR2 SVGEGT. The CDR3 consists of 13 residues. V was pared by 8 bases and J by 9 bases, with 10 bases of the junction left unmatched. The CDR3 nucleotides are TGTGCCAGCGCGAAGTCCGGGGGGTCTGAGCAGTTCTTC. Translated, it gives CASAKSGGSEQFF.

This clonotype was seen many times. The V call is TRBV7-9, the J call TRBJ2-6, with D perhaps TRBD1 or TRBD2 (6 bases each). This CDR3 is built from 15 residues. Trimming took 8 bases from V and 0 from J, leaving 11 bases between them. Germline CDR1 SEHNR, CDR2 FQNEAQ (reference sequence). The CDR3 DNA sequence: TGTGCCAGCCCGTGGGGGGCCTCTGGGGCCAACGTCCTGACTTTC. Its protein is CASPWGASGANVLTF.

The chain joins TRBV7-8 to TRBJ1-1, with D uncertain. V was trimmed by 2 bases and J by 7 bases, leaving 11 bases between them. Germline V CDR1 and CDR2: SGHVS, FQNEAQ. This CDR3 contains 13 residues. The CDR3 DNA reads TGTGCCAGCAGCTTATCTGCGTCGCTTGAAGCTTTCTTT. This codes for CASSLSASLEAFF.

This clonotype came up many times. The genes are TRBV7-2 and TRBJ2-6, with D maybe TRBD2 (6 bases). Germline CDR1 reads SGHTA; CDR2 reads FQGNSA. CDR3 length: 16 residues. V lost 5 bases and J lost 4, with 15 bases in between. The CDR3 sequence: CASSPTGGSGANVLTF. CDR3 nucleotides: TGTGCCAGCAGCCCGACCGGGGGTTCAGGGGCCAACGTCCTGACTTTC. The full variable domain, its missing parts supplied by reference TRBV7-2 and TRBJ2-6, is GAGVSQSPSNKVTEKGKDVELRCDPISGHTALYWYRQSLGQGLEFLIYFQGNSAPDKSGLPSDRFSAERTGGSVSTLTIQRTQQEDSAVYLCASSPTGGSGANVLTFGAGSRLTVL.

This clonotype showed up just a few times. V gene TRBV4-3 combines with J gene TRBJ2-1; 7 bases align to TRBD1. CDR1 is LGHNA and CDR2 is YSLEER in the germline V gene. The ends lost 4 bases at V and 5 bases at J; junction bases unmatched: 5. This CDR3 comprises 14 residues. Here the CDR3 reads CASSPTGQNNEQFF. In nucleotides, the CDR3 is TGCGCCAGCAGCCCTACGGGACAGAACAATGAGCAGTTCTTC.

The rearrangement links TRBV4-1 to TRBJ2-7; no reliable D call. The V gene lost 0 bases and the J gene lost 5 bases, with 8 bases spanning the gap. The CDR3 is 13 amino acids. The germline gives CDR1 MGHRA, CDR2 YSYEKL. The DNA of the CDR3 is TGCGCCAGCAGCCAAGATGACGACGACGAGCAGTACTTC. Encoded protein: CASSQDDDDEQYF.

In this sample, this clonotype turned up a few times. The V call is TRBV9, the J call TRBJ2-3; D is uncertain. The V gene lost 4 bases and the J gene lost 2 bases, with 11 bases spanning the gap. There are 14 residues in the CDR3. Looked up from germline, CDR1 is SGDLS and CDR2 is YYNGEE. This chain's CDR3 is CASSHMGSTDTQYF. DNA for the CDR3: TGTGCCAGCAGCCACATGGGGTCCACAGATACGCAGTATTTT.

The chain has TRBV7-2 and TRBJ2-7, with TRBD2 matching 8 bases. The germline V gene encodes CDR1 SGHTA and CDR2 FQGNSA. This CDR3 is built from 14 residues. The V and J ends lost 2 bases and 4 bases, in that order; junction bases with no gene match: 4. The CDR3 here is CASSLIGGGYEQYF. CDR3 in DNA: TGTGCCAGCAGCTTAATCGGCGGGGGGTACGAGCAGTACTTC. Drawing the rest from reference TRBV7-2 and TRBJ2-7, the complete variable domain is GAGVSQSPSNKVTEKGKDVELRCDPISGHTALYWYRQSLGQGLEFLIYFQGNSAPDKSGLPSDRFSAERTGGSVSTLTIQRTQQEDSAVYLCASSLIGGGYEQYFGPGTRLTVT.

This sequence joins TRBV19 and TRBJ1-1; D might be TRBD1 (5 bases). The CDR3 loop spans 12 amino acids. With 8 bases removed from V and 6 bases from J, the gap between germline ends came to 13 bases. Germline V gives CDR1 LNHDA, CDR2 SQIVND (reference sequence). This CDR3 is CASEGIAAEAFF. Here the CDR3 DNA reads TGTGCCAGTGAGGGGATCGCGGCTGAAGCTTTCTTT.

This chain uses TRBV5-1 with TRBJ1-4; no firm D call. The V end lost 4 bases, the J end lost 8 bases, and 12 bases lay between the germline ends. Per germline, CDR1 SGHRS and CDR2 YFSETQ. The CDR3 is 13 amino acids. CDR3: CASSRGGEEKLFF. The CDR3 nucleotides read TGCGCCAGCAGCCGAGGTGGGGAAGAAAAACTGTTTTTT.

The chain is built from TRBV2 and TRBJ2-3; 9 nucleotides align to TRBD2. The CDR3 sequence is 14 residues long. After removal of 5 bases from V and 3 bases from J, the junction contained 3 bases not matched to a gene. In germline, CDR1 is SNHLY, CDR2 FYNNEI. Here the CDR3 reads CASSNSGGTDTQYF. The CDR3 DNA sequence: TGTGCCAGCAGTAATAGCGGGGGAACAGATACGCAGTATTTT.

The chain employs TRBV12-3 or TRBV12-4 and TRBJ1-5; D uncertain. The V and J ends lost 2 bases and 6 bases respectively, with 5 bases between them. There are 12 residues in the CDR3. In DNA form, the CDR3 reads TGTGCCAGCAGTTTACGGAGTCAGCCCCAGCATTTT. Its protein product is CASSLRSQPQHF.

This clonotype was observed many times. The genes are TRBV7-2 and TRBJ2-2, with 9 nucleotides matching TRBD2. Per the germline V gene, CDR1 is SGHTA and CDR2 is FQGNSA. The CDR3 is 15 amino acids. Trimming at V came to 3 bases and at J to 6 bases, leaving 5 bases not matched to a gene. Here the CDR3 DNA reads TGTGCCAGCAGCTTTTCTAGCGGGGCCCCCGGGGAGCTGTTTTTT. Amino acids: CASSFSSGAPGELFF.

DNA of the CDR3: TGTGCCAGCAGCTTTACGGGGAATACTTTAGGCTACACCTTC. It yields the protein CASSFTGNTLGYTF. The chain is built from TRBV7-2 and TRBJ1-2; D is undetermined. Between the trimmed V and J ends, which lost 3 bases and 8 bases, there was a span of 16 bases. The CDR3 runs 14 residues. CDR1 is SGHTA and CDR2 is FQGNSA in the germline V gene.

The genes are TRBV12-3 or TRBV12-4 and TRBJ1-1, with D unresolved. The CDR3 is 10 residues long. The V and J ends lost 4 bases and 6 bases respectively, with 3 bases between them. The chain's CDR3 is CASSYPEAFF. DNA of the CDR3: TGTGCCAGCAGTTATCCTGAAGCTTTCTTT.

The chain employs TRBV7-3 and TRBJ2-1; D is possibly TRBD2 (7 bases). CDR1 is SGHTA and CDR2 is FQGTGA in the germline V gene. The V end lost 5 bases, the J end lost 8 bases, and 13 bases lay between the germline ends. The CDR3 has 13 residues. This CDR3 is CASSRGGADEQFF. The CDR3 DNA follows: TGTGCCAGCAGCAGAGGGGGGGCGGATGAGCAGTTCTTC.

This clonotype was observed a handful of times. The chain recombines TRBV18 with TRBJ2-3; D is possibly TRBD2 (6 bases). Between the trimmed V and J ends, which lost 3 bases and 3 bases, there was a span of 16 bases. Germline loops: CDR1 KGHSH, CDR2 LQKENI. CDR3 length: 16 residues. The CDR3 here is CASSPPRLGQTDTQYF. CDR3 DNA: TGTGCCAGCTCACCCCCCCGACTAGGGCAAACAGATACGCAGTATTTT.

The rearrangement links TRBV2 to TRBJ2-3; weak D call: TRBD1 (5 bases). Trimming took off 7 bases at V and 2 bases at J, with 10 bases between the two ends. The germline V gene encodes CDR1 SNHLY and CDR2 FYNNEI. CDR3 length: 13 residues. The CDR3 protein is CASNLGVTDTQYF. The DNA of the CDR3 is TGTGCCAGCAACCTAGGGGTCACAGATACGCAGTATTTT.

V gene TRBV6-1 combines with J gene TRBJ2-3; TRBD2 aligns across 12 bases. Per germline, CDR1 MNHNS and CDR2 SASEGT. CDR3 length: 16 amino acids. The J segment lost 0 bases and the V segment lost 4 bases, leaving 2 bases of the junction unmatched. CDR3 in amino acids: CASSGLAGASTDTQYF. CDR3 DNA sequence: TGTGCCAGCAGTGGACTAGCGGGGGCGAGCACAGATACGCAGTATTTT.

This clonotype was picked up a small number of times. The chain has TRBV5-1 and TRBJ1-2, with 10 bases that match TRBD1. V shed 3 bases and J 2 bases; nucleotides not matched to a gene: 4. The germline V gene has CDR1 SGHRS and CDR2 YFSETQ. The CDR3 spans 15 residues. The CDR3 DNA sequence: TGCGCCAGCAGCTCCGGACAGGGGGGGAACTATGGCTACACCTTC. Its protein product is CASSSGQGGNYGYTF.